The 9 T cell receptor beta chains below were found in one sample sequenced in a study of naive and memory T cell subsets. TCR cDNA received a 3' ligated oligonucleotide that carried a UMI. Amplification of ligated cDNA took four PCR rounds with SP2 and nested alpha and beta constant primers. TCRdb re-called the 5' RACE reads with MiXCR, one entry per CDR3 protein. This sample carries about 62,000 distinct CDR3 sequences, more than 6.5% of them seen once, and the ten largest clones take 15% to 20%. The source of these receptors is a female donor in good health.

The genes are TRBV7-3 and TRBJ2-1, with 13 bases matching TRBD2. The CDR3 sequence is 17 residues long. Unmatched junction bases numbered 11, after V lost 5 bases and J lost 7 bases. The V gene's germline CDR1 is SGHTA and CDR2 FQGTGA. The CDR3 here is CASSLPGLAGDSNEQFF. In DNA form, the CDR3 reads TGTGCCAGCAGCCTACCCGGACTAGCGGGAGATTCAAATGAGCAGTTCTTC.

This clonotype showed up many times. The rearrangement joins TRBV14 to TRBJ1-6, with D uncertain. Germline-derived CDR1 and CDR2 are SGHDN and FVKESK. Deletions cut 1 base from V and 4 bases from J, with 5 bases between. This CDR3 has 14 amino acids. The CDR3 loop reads CASSQGRYNSPLHF. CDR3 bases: TGTGCCAGCAGCCAAGGCCGGTATAATTCACCCCTCCACTTT.

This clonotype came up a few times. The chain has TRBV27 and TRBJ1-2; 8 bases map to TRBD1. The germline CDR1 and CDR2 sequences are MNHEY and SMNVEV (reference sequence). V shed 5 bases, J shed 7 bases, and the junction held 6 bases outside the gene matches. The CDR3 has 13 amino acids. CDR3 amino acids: CASSGRQGSGYTF. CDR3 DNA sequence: TGTGCCAGCAGTGGCAGACAGGGGAGTGGCTACACCTTC.

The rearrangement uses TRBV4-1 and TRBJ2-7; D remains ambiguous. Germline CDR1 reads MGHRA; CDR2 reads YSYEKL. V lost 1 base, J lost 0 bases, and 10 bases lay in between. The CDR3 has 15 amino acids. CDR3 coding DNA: TGCGCCAGCAGCCAAGCTCTGTTTAGCTCCTACGAGCAGTACTTC. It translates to CASSQALFSSYEQYF.

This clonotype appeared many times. CDR3: CASSPGQGAWGSQPQHF. CDR3 DNA sequence: TGTGCCAGCAGCCCGGGACAGGGGGCTTGGGGGAGTCAGCCCCAGCATTTT. The V gene is TRBV3-1, the J gene TRBJ1-5, with TRBD1 identical over 12 bases. Unmatched junction bases numbered 10, after V lost 4 bases and J lost 6 bases. This CDR3 contains 17 residues. Germline V lookup: CDR1 LGHDT, CDR2 YNNKEL (reference sequence).

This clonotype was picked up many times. The CDR3 spells CASSRGQGRNYGYTF. For the CDR3, the DNA is TGTGCCAGCAGCCGTGGACAGGGGAGAAACTATGGCTACACCTTC. The genes are TRBV3-1 and TRBJ1-2, with TRBD1 matching over 9 bases. This CDR3 has 15 amino acids. Germline assignment: CDR1 LGHDT and CDR2 YNNKEL (reference sequence). V lost 4 bases to trimming and J lost 2 bases; unmatched junction nucleotides: 5.

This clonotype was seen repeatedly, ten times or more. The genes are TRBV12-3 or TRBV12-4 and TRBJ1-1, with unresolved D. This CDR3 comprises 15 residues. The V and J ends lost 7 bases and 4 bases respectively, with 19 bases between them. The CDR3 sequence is CASTNQVGKITEAFF. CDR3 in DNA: TGTGCCAGCACCAACCAGGTTGGGAAGATCACTGAAGCTTTCTTT.

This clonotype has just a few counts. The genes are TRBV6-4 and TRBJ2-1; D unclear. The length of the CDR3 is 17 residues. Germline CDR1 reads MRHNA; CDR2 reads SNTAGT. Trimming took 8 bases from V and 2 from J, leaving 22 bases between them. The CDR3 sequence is CASGYTETPSPYNEQFF. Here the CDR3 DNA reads TGTGCCAGCGGCTATACCGAAACTCCTTCCCCCTACAATGAGCAGTTCTTC.

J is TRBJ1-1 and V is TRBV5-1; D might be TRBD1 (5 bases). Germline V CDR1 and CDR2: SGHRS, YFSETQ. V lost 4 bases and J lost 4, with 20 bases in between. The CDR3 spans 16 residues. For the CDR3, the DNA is TGCGCCAGCAGCCGCGGGGTTGGGGGATCAGGCACTGAAGCTTTCTTT. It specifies CASSRGVGGSGTEAFF. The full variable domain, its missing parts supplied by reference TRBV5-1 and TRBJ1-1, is KAGVTQTPRYLIKTRGQQVTLSCSPISGHRSVSWYQQTPGQGLQFLFEYFSETQRNKGNFPGRFSGRQFSNSRSEMNVSTLELGDSALYLCASSRGVGGSGTEAFFGQGTRLTVV.